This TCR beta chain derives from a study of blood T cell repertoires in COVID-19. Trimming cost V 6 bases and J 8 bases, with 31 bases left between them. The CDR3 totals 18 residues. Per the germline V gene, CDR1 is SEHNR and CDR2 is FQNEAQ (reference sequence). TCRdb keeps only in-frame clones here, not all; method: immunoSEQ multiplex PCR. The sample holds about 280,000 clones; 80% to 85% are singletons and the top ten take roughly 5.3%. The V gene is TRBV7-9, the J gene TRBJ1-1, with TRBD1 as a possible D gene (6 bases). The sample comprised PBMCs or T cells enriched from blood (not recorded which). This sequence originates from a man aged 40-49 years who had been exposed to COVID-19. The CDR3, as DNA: TGTGCCAGCAGTCATAGACGGGTCAGACAGGTTGGGAAGTGGGAAGCTTTCTTT. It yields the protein CASSHRRVRQVGKWEAFF.